These 15 T cell receptor beta chains originate from one sample sequenced in a study of cytomegalovirus exposure and HLA in healthy donors (dated by TCRdb to 2017 to 2019). Receptor amplification or capture employed the immunoSEQ multiplex PCR assay. For the multiplex PCR, a mixture combining 60 forward primers for TCR Vbeta segments and 13 reverse primers for TCR Jbeta segments was used. Not all clones reach the TCRdb copy of this immuneACCESS table, which keeps in-frame sequences only. Checked studies attribute under half of the gap to unresolved V genes and leave the rest unexplained. This sample holds approximately 120,000 clones; roughly 82% were observed only once. The ten biggest clones cover roughly 12% of the sample. Sequencing used PBMCs. The receptors stem from a woman between 35 and 50 years old in good health and CMV-seropositive.

This clone has a single count. This chain uses TRBV11-2 with TRBJ1-2; 7 bases fit TRBD1. Losses at the gene ends were 5 bases for V and 4 bases for J; bases not matched to a gene: 7. This CDR3 region has 14 residues. Germline lookup yields CDR1 SGHAT and CDR2 FQNNGV. The CDR3 spells CASSPTGSGYGYTF. Here the CDR3 DNA reads TGTGCCAGCAGCCCGACAGGGTCAGGCTATGGCTACACCTTC.

V usage is TRBV19 and J usage is TRBJ1-1; perhaps TRBD1 as D (6 bases). Germline values: CDR1 LNHDA, CDR2 SQIVND (reference sequence). The CDR3 covers 14 residues. Trimming left V 2 bases short and J 4 bases short, with 11 bases between. The CDR3 here is CASSISGVGTEAFF. CDR3 sequence (DNA): TGTGCCAGTAGTATATCAGGGGTGGGCACTGAAGCTTTCTTT.

The genes are TRBV28 and TRBJ2-1; 10 nucleotides match TRBD2. The CDR3 covers 14 residues. The J segment lost 6 bases and the V segment lost 6 bases, leaving 5 bases of the junction unmatched. Germline assignment: CDR1 MDHEN and CDR2 SYDVKM. The CDR3 DNA follows: TGTGCCAGCAGAACCCAGCGGGAGGGCAATGAGCAGTTCTTC. Translating it yields CASRTQREGNEQFF.

V usage is TRBV13 and J usage is TRBJ2-5; 9 positions match TRBD1. Gene TRBJ2-7 matches the end of the DNA better, so the J call may be wrong. CDR1 is PRHDT, CDR2 FYEKMQ, per germline (reference sequence). The length of the CDR3 is 15 residues. The CDR3 protein is CASSGTGTGTYEQYF. DNA for the CDR3: TGTGCCAGCAGCGGAACCGGGACAGGGACCTACGAGCAGTACTTC.

In its sample, this clone was seen a few times. CDR3 bases: TGTGCCAGCAGTTCTCAGGGGGATAACACCGGGGAGCTGTTTTTT. It specifies CASSSQGDNTGELFF. This sequence joins TRBV28 and TRBJ2-2; 7 positions agree with TRBD1. With 4 bases clipped from V and 2 bases from J, the junction kept 4 bases outside the gene matches. CDR1 and CDR2 (germline): MDHEN, SYDVKM. CDR3 length: 15 amino acids.

The J gene is TRBJ2-7, the V gene TRBV7-9; 7 positions agree with TRBD2. V lost 5 bases to trimming and J lost 0 bases; unmatched junction nucleotides: 4. The length of the CDR3 is 14 residues. Germline V CDR1 and CDR2: SEHNR, FQNEAQ (reference sequence). The CDR3 loop is CASSGSGSSYEQYF. The CDR3 nucleotides read TGTGCCAGCAGCGGTAGCGGGTCCTCCTACGAGCAGTACTTC.

The chain links TRBV19 to TRBJ1-1; no definite D call. The CDR3 consists of 13 residues. In germline, CDR1 is LNHDA, CDR2 SQIVND (reference sequence). V lost 4 bases and J 0 bases, leaving 6 bases between the germline ends. This chain's CDR3 is CASSTAVNTEAFF. The CDR3, as DNA: TGTGCCAGTAGTACCGCAGTGAACACTGAAGCTTTCTTT. Drawing the rest from reference TRBV19 and TRBJ1-1, the complete variable domain is DGGITQSPKYLFRKEGQNVTLSCEQNLNHDAMYWYRQDPGQGLRLIYYSQIVNDFQKGDIAEGYSVSREKKESFPLTVTSAQKNPTAFYLCASSTAVNTEAFFGQGTRLTVV.

The chain carries TRBV28 and TRBJ1-1; D gene uncertain. Trimming cost V 5 bases and J 0 bases, with 7 bases left between them. Per the germline V gene, CDR1 is MDHEN and CDR2 is SYDVKM. This CDR3 contains 13 residues. The CDR3: CASSKSMNTEAFF. The CDR3 DNA reads as TGTGCCAGCAGTAAGAGCATGAACACTGAAGCTTTCTTT.

The chain carries TRBV6-5 and TRBJ2-5, with TRBD1 identical over 7 bases. The CDR3 runs to 15 residues. The V segment lost 4 bases and the J segment 4 bases; nucleotides outside the gene matches: 9. Germline V gene sequence: CDR1 MNHEY, CDR2 SVGAGI. CDR3 region: CASSSARTGSETQYF. CDR3 DNA sequence: TGTGCCAGCAGTTCAGCCCGGACAGGCTCAGAGACCCAGTACTTC.

J is TRBJ2-1 and V is TRBV5-1, with 15 bases aligning to TRBD2. The germline V gene encodes CDR1 SGHRS and CDR2 YFSETQ. The CDR3 sequence is 17 residues long. The trim removed 4 bases at V and 8 bases at J, leaving 10 bases unmatched. CDR3 region: CASSLGLAGGRGDEQFF. The DNA for the CDR3 is TGCGCCAGCAGCCTGGGACTAGCGGGAGGCCGGGGGGATGAGCAGTTCTTC.

The rearrangement uses TRBV6-4 and TRBJ2-3; perhaps TRBD1 as D (5 bases). V was trimmed by 4 bases and J by 5 bases, leaving 10 bases between them. The CDR3 runs 13 residues. CDR1 is MRHNA and CDR2 is SNTAGT in the germline V gene. CDR3 sequence (DNA): TGTGCCAGCAGTGCAGGGTTGCGAGATACGCAGTATTTT. Translating it yields CASSAGLRDTQYF.

The chain recombines TRBV19 with TRBJ2-2, with TRBD2 as a possible D gene (6 bases). This CDR3 has 14 amino acids. V was cut by 2 bases and J by 6 bases, with 10 bases left in between. Germline V gives CDR1 LNHDA, CDR2 SQIVND (reference sequence). The CDR3 sequence is CASSISQRAGELFF. CDR3 nucleotides: TGTGCCAGTAGTATATCGCAGCGGGCCGGGGAGCTGTTTTTT.

The chain uses TRBV9 and TRBJ1-1; D is uncertain. V dropped 4 bases and J dropped 5 bases, with 15 bases sitting between them. The germline V gene encodes CDR1 SGDLS and CDR2 YYNGEE. The CDR3 consists of 14 residues. This CDR3 reads CASSLSGIKTEAFF. CDR3 bases: TGTGCCAGCAGCCTCTCGGGAATCAAGACTGAAGCTTTCTTT.

This chain links TRBV5-1 with TRBJ2-1, with 9 bases matching TRBD2. J gave up 8 bases and V 0 bases, and 9 bases lay outside the gene matches. Germline V gives CDR1 SGHRS, CDR2 YFSETQ. The CDR3 runs to 16 residues. This CDR3 is CASSLEGGRALDEQFF. The CDR3 nucleotides are TGCGCCAGCAGCTTGGAGGGCGGGAGGGCCCTGGATGAGCAGTTCTTC.

The chain uses TRBV5-4 and TRBJ1-2; D remains ambiguous. CDR1 and CDR2 (germline): SGHNT, YYREEE (reference sequence). The germline V and J ends were trimmed by 2 bases and 7 bases, with 12 bases remaining between them. The CDR3 length is 13 residues. The CDR3 DNA reads as TGTGCCAGCAGCTTTGACTTAGAGGGTGGCTACACCTTC. Its translation: CASSFDLEGGYTF.